The 5 T cell receptor beta chains below were found in one sample sequenced in a study of regulatory T cells in long-lasting Graves disease. According to the study, TCR beta libraries were built with iRepertoire HTBI primers and CDR3-region Arm-PCR. One entry per CDR3 protein, called by TCRdb with MiXCR from the multiplex PCR reads. The sample lists about 420,000 distinct CDR3 sequences; 23% were seen once. Regarding time point: persistent/refractory GD, antithyroid drugs over 5 years with positive TRAb. Researchers made the TCR library from RNA that was extracted from PBMCs. Source: peripheral blood mononuclear cells (PBMCs), taken when the disease was refractory, from a patient treated with antithyroid drugs. These TCRs come from a female donor with Graves disease.

The chain recombines TRBV2 with TRBJ2-1, with 14 positions matching TRBD2. CDR3 size: 15 residues. The germline CDR1 and CDR2 sequences are SNHLY and FYNNEI. V gave up 6 bases and J gave up 6 bases; unmatched junction bases: 4. The CDR3: CASSRGTSGSNEQFF. The CDR3 nucleotides are TGTGCCAGCAGCCGAGGGACTAGCGGGAGCAATGAGCAGTTCTTC.

This clonotype was counted between two and nine times. The chain has TRBV20-1 and TRBJ2-1, with 9 positions matching TRBD1. Germline V gives CDR1 DFQATT, CDR2 SNEGSKA (reference sequence). The CDR3 has 15 amino acids. The junction had 8 bases not matched to a gene; V was cut back by 5 bases and J by 3 bases. Written as DNA, the CDR3 is TGCAGTGCTCCTTGGGGGACAGGGATCTACAATGAGCAGTTCTTC. Translation gives CSAPWGTGIYNEQFF.

In this sample, this clonotype turned up many times. The rearrangement uses TRBV6-5 and TRBJ2-7, with 11 bases identical to TRBD2. Germline assignment: CDR1 MNHEY and CDR2 SVGAGI. The CDR3 totals 14 residues. The trim removed 4 bases at V and 1 base at J, leaving 0 bases unmatched. The CDR3, as DNA: TGTGCCAGCAGTTCTAGCGGGAGGTCCTACGAGCAGTACTTC. It specifies CASSSSGRSYEQYF.

The chain couples TRBV7-9 to TRBJ2-7; the D gene is possibly TRBD2 (5 bases). Germline V lookup: CDR1 SEHNR, CDR2 FQNEAQ (reference sequence). Trimming pared 5 bases from V and 2 bases from J, leaving 10 bases between. CDR3 size: 13 residues. CDR3 nucleotides: TGTGCCAGCAGCAACGAGGGTGCCTACGAGCAGTACTTC. It translates to CASSNEGAYEQYF.

There are many counts of this clonotype. V is TRBV28 and J is TRBJ1-2, with no clear D. CDR1 and CDR2 (germline): MDHEN, SYDVKM. This CDR3 is 13 amino acids long. V was cut by 5 bases and J by 5 bases, with 12 bases left in between. The CDR3 protein is CASSELGAYGYTF. CDR3 DNA: TGTGCCAGCAGTGAATTGGGTGCTTATGGCTACACCTTC.